These 31 T cell receptor beta chains share one sample of origin, sequenced in a study of T cells in Graves' hyperthyroidism and ophthalmopathy (dated by TCRdb to about 2019). The library relied on multiplex PCR. Sequencing was carried out with an Illumina HiSeq 2000. Amplification of TCR beta CDR3 regions was carried out from RNA transcripts. For the first round of RT-PCR on the TCR CDR3, the HTBI primer set was used together with the Qiagen OneStep RT-PCR kit. TCRdb reprocessing: public reads trimmed at Q25 with fastp, clones called with MiXCR, in-frame beta chains kept. Each entry merges the rows of one CDR3 protein and shows their most common DNA and genes. Within this sample are more than 300,000 distinct CDR3 sequences, with 11% to 15% of them counted one time only. Of the sample, about 10% is held by the ten largest clones. Material for sequencing was blood. The source of these receptors is a woman aged 55-70 years with Graves' hyperthyroidism.

At least ten counts were recorded for this clonotype. The V gene is TRBV10-3, the J gene TRBJ2-7, with unresolved D. The ends were cut back, 0 bases at V and 6 bases at J, with 9 bases in the middle. The CDR3 is made up of 13 amino acids. Germline V gene data show CDR1 as ENHRY and CDR2 as SYGVKD. Here the CDR3 reads CAISESNLSEQYF. The CDR3 nucleotides read TGTGCCATCAGTGAGTCAAACCTGAGCGAGCAGTACTTC.

This clonotype has a count of ten or more. This chain links TRBV28 with TRBJ1-2, with D uncertain. The CDR3 spans 14 residues. V was pared by 7 bases and J by 2 bases, with 14 bases between. Germline lookup yields CDR1 MDHEN and CDR2 SYDVKM. Here the CDR3 reads CASITSHGNYGYTF. CDR3 DNA sequence: TGTGCCAGCATTACCTCTCACGGGAACTATGGCTACACCTTC.

This clonotype was seen a handful of times. This sequence joins TRBV27 and TRBJ1-2, with TRBD1 matching 9 bases. The CDR3 totals 14 residues. CDR1 is MNHEY and CDR2 is SMNVEV in the germline V gene (reference sequence). Trimming removed 5 bases from V and 8 bases from J; junction bases left unmatched: 9. CDR3 protein: CASSDRGQGWGYTF. The CDR3 DNA reads TGTGCCAGCAGTGACCGGGGACAGGGTTGGGGCTACACCTTC.

This clonotype was seen at least ten times. V gene TRBV20-1 combines with J gene TRBJ2-1; TRBD1 matches 12 bases. CDR1 is DFQATT and CDR2 is SNEGSKA in the germline V gene (reference sequence). The V gene end was trimmed by 0 bases and the J gene end by 9 bases; junction bases not matched to a gene: 9. This CDR3 is built from 16 residues. CDR3 DNA sequence: TGCAGTGCTAGAGATCCGGGACAGGGGGCGGGCGGTGAGCAGTTCTTC. Translation gives CSARDPGQGAGGEQFF.

Details on this clonotype: This may arise from a read error, as a much more abundant clone is one base away. J is TRBJ2-7 and V is TRBV20-1; 7 nucleotides agree with TRBD2. Losses at the gene ends were 5 bases for V and 4 bases for J; bases not matched to a gene: 8. This CDR3 is 13 amino acids long. Germline V CDR1 and CDR2: DFQATT, SNEGSKA (reference sequence). Here the CDR3 DNA reads TGCAGTGCTTGGGCTAGCGGTCTTTACGAGCAGTACTTC. Translation gives CSAWASGLYEQYF.

The V gene is TRBV7-9, the J gene TRBJ2-7, with a weak D call TRBD2 (6 bases). CDR3 length: 14 amino acids. CDR1 is SEHNR, CDR2 FQNEAQ, per germline (reference sequence). Trimming cost V 3 bases and J 2 bases, with 11 bases left between them. The CDR3 DNA is TGTGCCAGCAGCTTGGGGACTGCCCCCTACGAGCAGTACTTC. Translated: CASSLGTAPYEQYF.

This clonotype was counted many times. This rearrangement joins TRBV13 to TRBJ1-2; 10 bases fit TRBD1. The ends lost 7 bases at V and 7 bases at J; junction bases unmatched: 6. The length of the CDR3 is 13 residues. Per the germline V gene, CDR1 is PRHDT and CDR2 is FYEKMQ (reference sequence). The CDR3 spells CASTLRDRGGYTF. CDR3 in DNA: TGTGCCAGCACCCTTCGGGACAGGGGTGGCTACACCTTC.

Only a few counts were recorded for this clonotype. This chain uses TRBV7-3 with TRBJ2-2, with a weak D call TRBD1 (5 bases). CDR1 and CDR2 from the germline V gene are SGHTA and FQGTGA. This CDR3 contains 15 residues. Trimming stripped 1 base from V and 2 bases from J, with 8 bases between. The CDR3, as DNA: TGTGCCAGCAGCTTAAGTCAGGGAAACACCGGGGAGCTGTTTTTT. It is translated as CASSLSQGNTGELFF.

This clonotype has only a few counts. The rearrangement uses TRBV27 and TRBJ2-7; tentative D call: TRBD1 (6 bases). The length of the CDR3 is 14 residues. Trimming stripped 5 bases from V and 4 bases from J, with 15 bases between. Germline loops: CDR1 MNHEY, CDR2 SMNVEV (reference sequence). CDR3 loop: CASSGQGPLYEQYF. For the CDR3, the DNA is TGTGCCAGCAGTGGGCAGGGGCCCCTATACGAGCAGTACTTC.

In its sample, this clonotype was seen once. This rearrangement joins TRBV29-1 to TRBJ2-7, with TRBD1 matching over 7 bases. This CDR3 is built from 13 residues. CDR1 is SQVTM, CDR2 ANQGSEA, per germline. V shed 7 bases and J 3 bases; nucleotides not matched to a gene: 9. This CDR3 is CSARDRPYYEQYF. In nucleotides, the CDR3 is TGCAGCGCCAGGGACAGACCCTACTACGAGCAGTACTTC.

This clonotype was seen at least ten times. This sequence joins TRBV19 and TRBJ2-4; the D gene is possibly TRBD2 (5 bases). This CDR3 region has 11 residues. CDR1 and CDR2 from the germline V gene are LNHDA and SQIVND (reference sequence). With 9 bases removed from V and 6 bases from J, the gap between germline ends came to 9 bases. This CDR3 reads CASGGGNIQYF. The DNA of the CDR3 is TGTGCCAGCGGAGGAGGAAACATTCAGTACTTC. Based on the CDR3 plus reference TRBV19 and TRBJ2-4, the full variable domain is DGGITQSPKYLFRKEGQNVTLSCEQNLNHDAMYWYRQDPGQGLRLIYYSQIVNDFQKGDIAEGYSVSREKKESFPLTVTSAQKNPTAFYLCASGGGNIQYFGAGTRLSVL.

As for this clonotype: A single base separates this from a much larger clone, so it may be a read error. Lacking the conserved final phenylalanine or tryptophan, this CDR3 likely reflects a read error. This sequence joins TRBV7-2 and TRBJ2-5; the D gene is possibly TRBD2 (5 bases). Trimming stripped 5 bases from V and 5 bases from J, with 12 bases between. This CDR3 spans 13 amino acids. The germline CDR1 and CDR2 sequences are SGHTA and FQGNSA. This chain's CDR3 is CASSRGHLETQYL. The CDR3 bases are TGTGCCAGCAGCCGGGGTCATTTGGAGACCCAGTACCTC.

This clonotype was recorded many times. The chain employs TRBV20-1 and TRBJ2-3; a weak D match, TRBD1 (5 bases). Trimming stripped 4 bases from V and 2 bases from J, with 16 bases between. The germline gives CDR1 DFQATT, CDR2 SNEGSKA (reference sequence). CDR3 length equals 15 residues. The CDR3 here is CSAIDGAAVTDTQYF. CDR3 bases: TGCAGTGCTATTGATGGGGCTGCGGTCACAGATACGCAGTATTTT.

Only one count was recorded for this clonotype. The rearrangement links TRBV27 to TRBJ2-2; no reliable D call. Germline loops: CDR1 MNHEY, CDR2 SMNVEV (reference sequence). Between the trimmed V and J ends, which lost 6 bases and 6 bases, there was a span of 8 bases. This CDR3 has 12 residues. CDR3 coding DNA: TGTGCCAGCAGAGGGCCTGCCGGGGAGCTGTTTTTT. It is translated as CASRGPAGELFF.

This clonotype has at least ten counts. The chain has TRBV2 and TRBJ2-1, with D uncertain. Germline V gene lookup returns CDR1 SNHLY and CDR2 FYNNEI. The CDR3 covers 11 residues. Trimming pared 8 bases from V and 7 bases from J, leaving 9 bases between. The CDR3 reads CASATENEQFF. The DNA of the CDR3 is TGTGCCAGCGCCACCGAGAATGAGCAGTTCTTC.

This clonotype has a count of ten or more. The chain employs TRBV29-1 and TRBJ1-1, with no clear D. Germline CDR1 is SQVTM and CDR2 is ANQGSEA. CDR3 size: 13 residues. V lost 5 bases to trimming and J lost 4 bases, with 14 bases between them. In DNA, the CDR3 is TGCAGCGTTAACACCCAAGGTGGCACTGAAGCTTTCTTT. Protein: CSVNTQGGTEAFF.

This clonotype was observed many times. The chain employs TRBV7-8 and TRBJ2-1; possibly TRBD2 for D (6 bases). Germline lookup yields CDR1 SGHVS and CDR2 FQNEAQ. V was clipped by 1 base and J by 5 bases, with 12 bases between them. The CDR3 consists of 15 residues. The CDR3 DNA follows: TGTGCCAGCAGCTTAGTATTGCGGGGAGACAATGAGCAGTTCTTC. It encodes CASSLVLRGDNEQFF.

This clonotype was seen only a few times. The V call is TRBV11-3, the J call TRBJ2-4, with a tentative D call TRBD2 (7 bases). CDR1 is SGHNT and CDR2 is YENEEA in the germline V gene. V dropped 5 bases and J dropped 5 bases, with 19 bases sitting between them. This CDR3 has 16 amino acids. The CDR3: CASSPSRGTTENIQYF. The CDR3 DNA follows: TGTGCCAGCAGCCCTAGTAGGGGGACTACCGAAAACATTCAGTACTTC.

This chain uses TRBV5-1 with TRBJ1-4, with D tentatively TRBD1 (6 bases). Trimming shortened V by 0 bases and J by 11 bases, and 17 bases separated the two germline ends. The CDR3 spans 15 residues. Germline-derived CDR1 and CDR2 are SGHRS and YFSETQ. CDR3 sequence: CASSLGLGTRTKLFF. The DNA of the CDR3 is TGCGCCAGCAGCTTGGGCCTAGGGACACGGACTAAACTGTTTTTT.

V is TRBV6-1 and J is TRBJ2-2, with D hard to call. This CDR3 has 13 amino acids. The V gene lost 7 bases and the J gene lost 6 bases, with 12 bases spanning the gap. The germline CDR1 and CDR2 sequences are MNHNS and SASEGT. CDR3 in amino acids: CASKAQLAGELFF. The DNA of the CDR3 is TGTGCCAGCAAGGCACAGTTGGCCGGGGAGCTGTTTTTT.

V and J are TRBV19 and TRBJ2-3, with 10 nucleotides matching TRBD2. CDR3 size: 14 residues. The junction had 6 bases not matched to a gene; V was cut back by 5 bases and J by 7 bases. The germline V gene has CDR1 LNHDA and CDR2 SQIVND (reference sequence). The DNA for the CDR3 is TGTGCCAGTAGTGCGTTAGCGGGAGGTAATACGCAGTATTTT. It yields the protein CASSALAGGNTQYF.

This clonotype was seen at least ten times. V and J are TRBV29-1 and TRBJ1-1, with D possibly TRBD1 on 6 matching bases. There are 13 residues in the CDR3. The germline gives CDR1 SQVTM, CDR2 ANQGSEA. V was cut by 6 bases and J by 0 bases, with 11 bases left in between. The CDR3 sequence is CSVGTPMNTEAFF. The CDR3 nucleotides are TGCAGCGTCGGGACACCGATGAACACTGAAGCTTTCTTT.

At least ten counts were recorded for this clonotype. The chain combines TRBV11-2 with TRBJ2-3; 11 bases agree with TRBD2. V shed 4 bases, J shed 4 bases, and the junction held 4 bases outside the gene matches. Germline V gene lookup returns CDR1 SGHAT and CDR2 FQNNGV. The CDR3 runs 15 residues. The CDR3 reads CASSYSGLAADTQYF. The CDR3 nucleotides are TGTGCCAGCAGCTACTCGGGACTAGCGGCAGATACGCAGTATTTT.

Concerning this clonotype: Given a much more abundant clone one base away, this may be a read error. The chain recombines TRBV30 with TRBJ2-7; the match to TRBD2 covers 8 bases. V was pared by 1 base and J by 2 bases, with 4 bases of the junction left unmatched. CDR1 is GTSNPN and CDR2 is SVGIG in the germline V gene (reference sequence). The CDR3 has 14 residues. CDR3 amino acids: CAWSEVAGTYEQYF. The CDR3 DNA sequence: TGTGCCTGGAGTGAGGTAGCGGGGACCTACGAGCAGTACTTC. Filled out from reference TRBV30 and TRBJ2-7, the complete variable domain reads SQTIHQWPATLVQPVGSPLSLECTVEGTSNPNLYWYRQAAGRGLQLLFYSVGIGQISSEVPQNLSASRPQDRQFILSSKKLLLSDSGFYLCAWSEVAGTYEQYFGPGTRLTVT.

The rearrangement uses TRBV2 and TRBJ1-4; D is ambiguous. V dropped 8 bases and J dropped 8 bases, with 18 bases sitting between them. Germline CDR1 SNHLY, CDR2 FYNNEI. The length of the CDR3 is 14 residues. The CDR3 loop is CASGRDRVIEKLFF. Written as DNA, the CDR3 is TGTGCCAGCGGAAGAGACCGCGTAATCGAAAAACTGTTTTTT.

This clonotype was observed a few times. A much larger clonotype is one base distant, so this may be a read error. The conserved phenylalanine or tryptophan normally closing the CDR3 is absent here, so this likely arose from a read error. CDR3 protein: CASSPGLTIYGYTL. In nucleotides, the CDR3 is TGTGCCAGCTCACCCGGTCTAACTATCTATGGCTACACCCTC. The V call is TRBV18, the J call TRBJ1-2; D gene unclear. V lost 3 bases to trimming and J lost 4 bases, with 12 bases between them. CDR1 is KGHSH, CDR2 LQKENI, per germline. This CDR3 is 14 amino acids long.

The chain recombines TRBV5-5 with TRBJ2-2, with a weak D call TRBD2 (5 bases). Trimming pared 3 bases from V and 7 bases from J, leaving 7 bases between. In germline, CDR1 is SGHKS, CDR2 YYEKEE (reference sequence). CDR3 size: 12 residues. The DNA of the CDR3 is TGTGCCAGCAGCTGGGAGAGCGGGGAGCTGTTTTTT. It is translated as CASSWESGELFF.

The rearrangement joins TRBV2 to TRBJ1-4; D is uncertain. The CDR3 loop spans 14 amino acids. The V end was cut by 7 bases, the J end by 9 bases, with 18 bases between. Germline V gives CDR1 SNHLY, CDR2 FYNNEI. CDR3 amino acids: CASTRGRLGKKLFF. The CDR3, as DNA: TGTGCCAGCACTAGAGGACGGTTGGGAAAAAAACTGTTTTTT.

This clonotype has ten or more counts. The chain recombines TRBV7-2 with TRBJ1-2; a possible D gene is TRBD1 (5 bases). V was clipped by 1 base and J by 4 bases, with 10 bases between them. The CDR3 has 14 amino acids. In germline, CDR1 is SGHTA, CDR2 FQGNSA. CDR3 region: CASSLVEGSYGYTF. Here the CDR3 DNA reads TGTGCCAGCAGCTTAGTAGAGGGGAGCTATGGCTACACCTTC.

This clonotype was seen ten or more times. CDR3 DNA: TGCGCCAGCAGTCAATCAGGGGGCGCGAGCTATGGCTACACCTTC. Its protein product is CASSQSGGASYGYTF. The chain employs TRBV5-1 and TRBJ1-2, with 8 bases aligning to TRBD1. This CDR3 spans 15 amino acids. Losses at the gene ends were 5 bases for V and 4 bases for J; bases not matched to a gene: 10. Germline CDR1 is SGHRS and CDR2 is YFSETQ. The full variable domain, completed using reference TRBV5-1 and TRBJ1-2, is KAGVTQTPRYLIKTRGQQVTLSCSPISGHRSVSWYQQTPGQGLQFLFEYFSETQRNKGNFPGRFSGRQFSNSRSEMNVSTLELGDSALYLCASSQSGGASYGYTFGSGTRLTVV.

This clonotype was picked up many times. The chain links TRBV6-5 to TRBJ2-1; D unresolved. Trimming removed 0 bases from V and 10 bases from J, with 10 bases in between. The CDR3 sequence is 13 residues long. Germline V lookup: CDR1 MNHEY, CDR2 SVGAGI. CDR3 in DNA: TGTGCCAGCAGTTACTCATTCACCGGGGAGCAGTTCTTC. Translation: CASSYSFTGEQFF.